A single sample gave rise to the 18 T cell receptor beta chains below, sequenced in a study of Ad26.COV2.S vaccination and SARS-CoV-2 variants. Treatment given: over 15 received Ad26.COV2.S at low or high dose, single or two shots; 5 received placebo; per-sample allocation not given. Samples were taken on day 63 after the first vaccine or placebo injection. TCRdb keeps only in-frame clones here, not all; method: immunoSEQ multiplex PCR. Here the sample spans some 270,000 clones, approximately 90% being singletons. This specimen was peripheral blood, taken in a trial of Ad26.COV2.S vaccine versus placebo. Receptors originate from a person between 18 and 65 years old who received the Ad26.COV2.S COVID-19 vaccine or a placebo.

The chain uses TRBV6-2 or TRBV6-3 and TRBJ1-5, with a possible D match to TRBD1 (6 bases). The V end lost 4 bases, the J end lost 1 base, and 20 bases lay between the germline ends. This CDR3 is built from 18 residues. Germline V CDR1 and CDR2: MNHEY, SVGEGT. CDR3 coding DNA: TGTGCCAGCAGTTTATCCAGCGGGGGACACTCAAGCAATCAGCCCCAGCATTTT. Encoded protein: CASSLSSGGHSSNQPQHF.

V and J are TRBV11-2 and TRBJ2-3, with D perhaps matching TRBD1 or TRBD2 (6 bases each). In germline, CDR1 is SGHAT, CDR2 FQNNGV. The V and J ends lost 2 bases and 1 base respectively, with 19 bases between them. The CDR3 sequence is 18 residues long. In nucleotides, the CDR3 is TGTGCCAGCAGCTTATTCCCGGGGGCCACATCGCGCACAGATACGCAGTATTTT. It encodes CASSLFPGATSRTDTQYF.

V usage is TRBV5-5 and J usage is TRBJ2-3; a weak D match, TRBD1 (6 bases). Germline-derived CDR1 and CDR2 are SGHKS and YYEKEE (reference sequence). Trimming stripped 2 bases from V and 1 base from J, with 17 bases between. This CDR3 region has 17 residues. This CDR3 reads CASSLSPTGTRTDTQYF. The CDR3 bases are TGTGCCAGCAGCTTATCCCCCACAGGGACCCGCACAGATACGCAGTATTTT.

The rearrangement uses TRBV19 and TRBJ1-5; tentative D call: TRBD1 (6 bases). The CDR3 length is 15 residues. Trimming removed 0 bases from V and 7 bases from J, with 13 bases in between. CDR1 and CDR2 from the germline V gene are LNHDA and SQIVND (reference sequence). The CDR3 DNA reads as TGTGCCAGTAGTATAGAAGGCCTTGGGGGCCAGCCCCAGCATTTT. Translation: CASSIEGLGGQPQHF. Full variable domain (outside the CDR3, taken from reference TRBV19 and TRBJ1-5): DGGITQSPKYLFRKEGQNVTLSCEQNLNHDAMYWYRQDPGQGLRLIYYSQIVNDFQKGDIAEGYSVSREKKESFPLTVTSAQKNPTAFYLCASSIEGLGGQPQHFGDGTRLSIL.

The chain couples TRBV6-6 to TRBJ2-7; D possibly corresponds to TRBD2 (6 bases). The ends were cut back, 8 bases at V and 5 bases at J, with 10 bases in the middle. The CDR3 length is 11 residues. Germline assignment: CDR1 MNHNY and CDR2 SVGAGI (reference sequence). The CDR3 sequence: CASGEVDEQYF. Here the CDR3 DNA reads TGTGCCAGCGGGGAGGTGGACGAGCAGTACTTC.

This clone has a single count. This chain joins TRBV6-6 and TRBJ1-5; D may be TRBD1 (5 bases). CDR3 length: 14 residues. The germline V gene encodes CDR1 MNHNY and CDR2 SVGAGI (reference sequence). V dropped 5 bases and J dropped 7 bases, with 15 bases sitting between them. This CDR3 is CASSPRAGYQPQHF. CDR3 DNA: TGTGCCAGCAGTCCCAGGGCAGGGTACCAGCCCCAGCATTTT.

The V gene is TRBV9, the J gene TRBJ1-6; perhaps TRBD1 as D (6 bases). Germline V CDR1 and CDR2: SGDLS, YYNGEE. Trimming cost V 0 bases and J 7 bases, with 14 bases left between them. The CDR3 extends over 16 amino acids. CDR3 coding DNA: TGTGCCAGCAGCGTAGAGGGGGGTCCTAAGAATTCACCCCTCCACTTT. Translating gives CASSVEGGPKNSPLHF.

This clone showed up just once. The chain joins TRBV11-2 to TRBJ2-5, with 12 bases matching TRBD2. Germline V gene data show CDR1 as SGHAT and CDR2 as FQNNGV. The CDR3 consists of 17 residues. V lost 1 base to trimming and J lost 5 bases; unmatched junction nucleotides: 8. The CDR3 is CASSLGILAGGQETQYF. CDR3 nucleotide sequence: TGTGCCAGCAGCTTAGGGATCCTAGCGGGAGGGCAGGAGACCCAGTACTTC. Using reference TRBV11-2 and TRBJ2-5 for the parts outside the CDR3, the full variable domain is EAGVAQSPRYKIIEKRQSVAFWCNPISGHATLYWYQQILGQGPKLLIQFQNNGVVDDSQLPKDRFSAERLKGVDSTLKIQPAKLEDSAVYLCASSLGILAGGQETQYFGPGTRLLVL.

The genes are TRBV27 and TRBJ2-2; tentative D call: TRBD1 (5 bases). Germline CDR1 MNHEY, CDR2 SMNVEV (reference sequence). This CDR3 is 15 amino acids long. V was trimmed by 4 bases and J by 5 bases, leaving 14 bases between them. Here the CDR3 DNA reads TGTGCCAGCAGTTACTTCCAGGGATTTACCGGGGAGCTGTTTTTT. Translation gives CASSYFQGFTGELFF.

The chain has TRBV7-8 and TRBJ2-7; 12 bases are shared with TRBD1. The CDR3 spans 15 residues. Germline values: CDR1 SGHVS, CDR2 FQNEAQ. V lost 4 bases to trimming and J lost 5 bases; unmatched junction nucleotides: 6. The DNA of the CDR3 is TGTGCCAGCAGCTCATTCGGGACAGGGGGCGACGAGCAGTACGTC. It codes for CASSSFGTGGDEQYV.

The V call is TRBV6-4, the J call TRBJ1-1; TRBD1 matches at 8 bases. J gave up 1 base and V 3 bases, and 7 bases lay outside the gene matches. Germline V gives CDR1 MRHNA, CDR2 SNTAGT. This CDR3 region has 16 residues. This CDR3 reads CASSELQGGKNTEAFF. The DNA of the CDR3 is TGTGCCAGCAGTGAACTACAGGGGGGGAAGAACACTGAAGCTTTCTTT.

The chain joins TRBV29-1 to TRBJ1-2; D not resolved. Germline lookup yields CDR1 SQVTM and CDR2 ANQGSEA. The CDR3 runs to 8 residues. The CDR3 DNA reads TGCAATGGGAATTCCTACACCTTC. Protein sequence: CNGNSYTF.

The gene calls are TRBV5-5 and TRBJ2-7; no clear D gene. The CDR3 has 15 residues. V lost 0 bases, J lost 4 bases, and 14 bases lay in between. The germline V gene has CDR1 SGHKS and CDR2 YYEKEE (reference sequence). The chain's CDR3 is CASSLASPPQYEQYF. The DNA for the CDR3 is TGTGCCAGCAGCTTGGCGAGCCCCCCCCAATACGAGCAGTACTTC. Drawing the rest from reference TRBV5-5 and TRBJ2-7, the complete variable domain is DAGVTQSPTHLIKTRGQQVTLRCSPISGHKSVSWYQQVLGQGPQFIFQYYEKEERGRGNFPDRFSARQFPNYSSELNVNALLLGDSALYLCASSLASPPQYEQYFGPGTRLTVT.

This clone was seen only once. The chain couples TRBV27 to TRBJ1-5; tentative D call: TRBD1 (6 bases). The V end lost 5 bases, the J end lost 7 bases, and 15 bases lay between the germline ends. The CDR3 has 14 amino acids. CDR1 is MNHEY and CDR2 is SMNVEV in the germline V gene (reference sequence). Here the CDR3 DNA reads TGTGCCAGCAGTCCTACAGGGCCTCGGCAGCCCCAGCATTTT. Translation: CASSPTGPRQPQHF.

V is TRBV7-2 and J is TRBJ2-7, with a tentative D call TRBD2 (7 bases). CDR3 length: 17 residues. In germline, CDR1 is SGHTA, CDR2 FQGNSA. V lost 4 bases to trimming and J lost 0 bases, with 19 bases between them. This CDR3 reads CASSSRGGPYTSYEQYF. The CDR3 DNA sequence: TGTGCCAGCAGCTCAAGGGGGGGGCCTTATACCTCCTACGAGCAGTACTTC.

The gene calls are TRBV27 and TRBJ1-5; D unclear. CDR1 MNHEY and CDR2 SMNVEV come from the germline V gene (reference sequence). Trimming removed 1 base from V and 0 bases from J, with 13 bases in between. The length of the CDR3 is 17 residues. The CDR3 protein is CASSLWQPFNSNQPQHF. CDR3 nucleotide sequence: TGTGCCAGCAGTTTATGGCAGCCGTTTAATAGCAATCAGCCCCAGCATTTT.

The chain has TRBV5-1 and TRBJ1-4, with TRBD1 identical over 9 bases. CDR1 is SGHRS, CDR2 YFSETQ, per germline. The J segment lost 8 bases and the V segment lost 3 bases, leaving 8 bases of the junction unmatched. The CDR3 has 15 residues. The CDR3 DNA reads as TGCGCCAGCAGCTCGAACAGGGGGCTGCGAGAAAAACTGTTTTTT. Protein: CASSSNRGLREKLFF.

The rearrangement links TRBV7-9 to TRBJ1-5, with TRBD1 matching over 7 bases. Germline V lookup: CDR1 SEHNR, CDR2 FQNEAQ (reference sequence). The CDR3 has 16 residues. With 5 bases clipped from V and 4 bases from J, the junction kept 11 bases outside the gene matches. Here the CDR3 DNA reads TGTGCCAGCAGCCCCCTACAGGGGCGTCTGAATCAGCCCCAGCATTTT. It encodes CASSPLQGRLNQPQHF.